What follows are 27 T cell receptor beta chains derived from one specimen sequenced in a study of OX40 agonist ivuxolimab in advanced cancers. The repertoire was sequenced with immunoSEQ multiplex PCR; TCRdb's copy has only in-frame clones and lacks some. The sample yields about 15,000 clones, roughly 75% seen once. The source material was CD4+ or CD8+ T cells sorted from blood, sampled in a trial of the OX40 agonist ivuxolimab. The receptors were sampled from an adult with an advanced solid tumor such as melanoma, head and neck, liver or kidney cancer.

This clone has a handful of counts. The chain is built from TRBV27 and TRBJ2-6; D is ambiguous. Germline V lookup: CDR1 MNHEY, CDR2 SMNVEV (reference sequence). V lost 2 bases and J 0 bases, leaving 8 bases between the germline ends. The CDR3 contains 16 residues. This chain's CDR3 is CASSLRQSSGANVLTF. CDR3 sequence (DNA): TGTGCCAGCAGTTTACGGCAGAGCTCTGGGGCCAACGTCCTGACTTTC.

The chain couples TRBV27 to TRBJ2-1; 7 positions agree with TRBD1. V was clipped by 5 bases and J by 0 bases; unmatched bases: 7. Germline CDR1 and CDR2: MNHEY and SMNVEV (reference sequence). This CDR3 is built from 16 residues. CDR3 nucleotide sequence: TGTGCCAGCAGTCTGTGGGGACAGAGCTCCTACAATGAGCAGTTCTTC. It is translated as CASSLWGQSSYNEQFF.

V is TRBV7-8 and J is TRBJ2-2; 8 bases are a match to TRBD2. This CDR3 region has 16 residues. CDR1 and CDR2 from the germline V gene are SGHVS and FQNEAQ. V lost 5 bases to trimming and J lost 6 bases; unmatched junction nucleotides: 11. As DNA, the CDR3 is TGTGCCAGCAGCCTACCAAGCGGGGGCGCCGCCGGGGAGCTGTTTTTT. It encodes CASSLPSGGAAGELFF.

The V gene is TRBV27, the J gene TRBJ1-5; possible D gene TRBD1, 6 bases. This CDR3 is built from 15 residues. The V end lost 4 bases, the J end lost 1 base, and 11 bases lay between the germline ends. Germline values: CDR1 MNHEY, CDR2 SMNVEV (reference sequence). The CDR3 reads CASSSNRESNQPQHF. The CDR3 region has the DNA TGTGCCAGCAGTTCAAACAGGGAGAGCAATCAGCCCCAGCATTTT.

This clone was detected only once. V and J are TRBV2 and TRBJ1-5, with D unclear. The CDR3 consists of 13 residues. V was cut by 8 bases and J by 6 bases, with 14 bases left in between. Germline values: CDR1 SNHLY, CDR2 FYNNEI. CDR3 in DNA: TGTGCCAGCGCGGCCTCCGAAGGTCAGCCCCAGCATTTT. Translating gives CASAASEGQPQHF.

The chain employs TRBV7-6 and TRBJ2-7, with 8 bases identical to TRBD1. Per germline, CDR1 SGHVS and CDR2 FNYEAQ. V dropped 5 bases and J dropped 6; count of bases not matched to a gene: 9. The CDR3 covers 14 residues. As DNA, the CDR3 is TGTGCCAGCAGCCTCCGACAGGGGAGAGGCGAGCAGTACTTC. It is translated as CASSLRQGRGEQYF.

The chain links TRBV29-1 to TRBJ1-2, with TRBD1 identical over 10 bases. V shed 1 base, J shed 2 bases, and the junction held 7 bases outside the gene matches. From germline, CDR1 is SQVTM and CDR2 ANQGSEA. CDR3 length: 16 residues. Here the CDR3 reads CSVEGPGTGANYGYTF. As DNA, the CDR3 is TGCAGCGTTGAAGGTCCCGGGACAGGGGCAAACTATGGCTACACCTTC.

The chain uses TRBV5-1 and TRBJ2-5; 7 bases line up with TRBD2. Germline CDR1 is SGHRS and CDR2 is YFSETQ. This CDR3 has 14 amino acids. J lost 1 base, V lost 4 bases, and 4 bases had no gene match. CDR3 nucleotides: TGCGCCAGCAGCCCTAGCGGAATCCAAGAGACCCAGTACTTC. Amino acid sequence: CASSPSGIQETQYF.

This rearrangement joins TRBV27 to TRBJ1-5; D possibly corresponds to TRBD1 (5 bases). V was cut by 8 bases and J by 4 bases, with 15 bases left in between. Germline-derived CDR1 and CDR2 are MNHEY and SMNVEV (reference sequence). This CDR3 spans 14 amino acids. This CDR3 reads CASSPAGPNQPQHF. The DNA for the CDR3 is TGTGCCAGCTCGCCCGCAGGGCCGAATCAGCCCCAGCATTTT.

J is TRBJ1-1 and V is TRBV9; no reliable D call. V was clipped by 3 bases and J by 6 bases, with 12 bases between them. The germline V gene encodes CDR1 SGDLS and CDR2 YYNGEE. The CDR3 runs 13 residues. The CDR3 DNA reads as TGTGCCAGCAGCGCAAGCCTGTGGGCTGAAGCTTTCTTT. It specifies CASSASLWAEAFF.

The chain combines TRBV19 with TRBJ1-1; 9 bases fit TRBD1. The CDR3 sequence is 12 residues long. CDR1 is LNHDA, CDR2 SQIVND, per germline (reference sequence). Trimming at V came to 10 bases and at J to 4 bases, leaving 4 bases not matched to a gene. This CDR3 reads CAIKTGGTEAFF. CDR3 nucleotide sequence: TGTGCCATTAAGACAGGGGGCACTGAAGCTTTCTTT.

The genes are TRBV5-1 and TRBJ2-1, with unresolved D. Germline CDR1 reads SGHRS; CDR2 reads YFSETQ. V shed 4 bases and J shed 0 bases, with 11 bases lying between them. This CDR3 contains 15 residues. The CDR3 nucleotides are TGCGCCAGCAGCCCCAGGATAAGCTCCTACAATGAGCAGTTCTTC. It encodes CASSPRISSYNEQFF.

The V and J genes are TRBV4-1 and TRBJ1-2; TRBD1 aligns across 9 bases. V shed 1 base, J shed 8 bases, and the junction held 14 bases outside the gene matches. Germline V gene lookup returns CDR1 MGHRA and CDR2 YSYEKL. CDR3 length: 17 residues. The CDR3 coding sequence is TGCGCCAGCAGCCAAGGGGGGGTCACCGGGACAGGGTCCGGCTACACCTTC. This encodes CASSQGGVTGTGSGYTF.

This clone showed up just a few times. This sequence joins TRBV2 and TRBJ1-1; D is unresolved. Germline-derived CDR1 and CDR2 are SNHLY and FYNNEI. Trimming pared 1 base from V and 2 bases from J, leaving 2 bases between. The CDR3 totals 12 residues. CDR3 protein: CASSEGNTEAFF. For the CDR3, the DNA is TGTGCCAGCAGTGAAGGCAACACTGAAGCTTTCTTT.

This chain joins TRBV6-5 and TRBJ2-7, with D possibly matching TRBD1 (6 bases). V lost 2 bases to trimming and J lost 6 bases, with 14 bases between them. The CDR3 spans 14 residues. Germline V gene sequence: CDR1 MNHEY, CDR2 SVGAGI. CDR3 nucleotides: TGTGCCAGCAGTTACCGCCAAGAGGGGGTCGAGCAGTACTTC. This codes for CASSYRQEGVEQYF.

This clone was seen once. This chain uses TRBV2 with TRBJ2-7, with TRBD1 matching 9 bases. Germline CDR1 reads SNHLY; CDR2 reads FYNNEI. The CDR3 is made up of 15 amino acids. V was clipped by 8 bases and J by 2 bases; unmatched bases: 10. The CDR3 is CASLIQDRGAYEQYF. In DNA, the CDR3 is TGTGCCAGCCTCATCCAGGACAGGGGCGCCTACGAGCAGTACTTC.

This chain joins TRBV27 and TRBJ2-7; the D call may be TRBD1 or TRBD2 (5 bases each). Trimming shortened V by 10 bases and J by 2 bases, and 12 bases separated the two germline ends. CDR1 is MNHEY, CDR2 SMNVEV, per germline (reference sequence). The CDR3 totals 12 residues. The CDR3, as DNA: TGTGCCACCGGTGGGGGAACCTACGAGCAGTACTTC. It is translated as CATGGGTYEQYF.

The gene calls are TRBV12-5 and TRBJ2-5; D remains ambiguous. The last part of the DNA fits TRBJ2-7 better; the J call may be wrong. CDR3 size: 11 residues. Germline V lookup: CDR1 LGHNT, CDR2 FRNRAP. This chain's CDR3 is CASGPPYEQYF. The DNA for the CDR3 is TGTGCTAGTGGTCCGCCCTACGAGCAGTACTTC.

The CDR3, as DNA: TGCGCCAGCAGAAATCTAGATAACACAGATACGCAGTATTTT. Translating gives CASRNLDNTDTQYF. The V call is TRBV10-2, the J call TRBJ2-3, with D unclear. CDR3 size: 14 residues. V lost 6 bases to trimming and J lost 2 bases, with 12 bases between them. The germline gives CDR1 WSHSY, CDR2 SAAADI.

The genes are TRBV25-1 and TRBJ2-7; the D call may be TRBD1 or TRBD2 (5 bases each). Germline lookup yields CDR1 MGHDK and CDR2 SYGVNS. V was shortened by 4 bases and J by 7 bases, with 20 bases between the two germline ends. The CDR3 covers 15 residues. In nucleotides, the CDR3 is TGTGCCAGCAGTGGCCAACTAGGGGTGTTAGGAGAGCAGTACTTC. It specifies CASSGQLGVLGEQYF.

The chain is built from TRBV20-1 and TRBJ1-2; no clear D gene. Germline V gene lookup returns CDR1 DFQATT and CDR2 SNEGSKA (reference sequence). There are 8 residues in the CDR3. CDR3: CGVGGYTF. The CDR3 DNA reads as TGCGGGGTGGGAGGCTACACCTTC.

The V and J genes are TRBV9 and TRBJ2-1; 11 bases match TRBD2. Germline values: CDR1 SGDLS, CDR2 YYNGEE. The CDR3 covers 14 residues. Germline trimming cut 4 bases from V and 6 bases from J; bases unmatched to any gene: 3. The CDR3 protein is CASSLAGGRNEQFF. Written as DNA, the CDR3 is TGTGCCAGCAGCCTAGCGGGAGGCCGCAATGAGCAGTTCTTC. Filled out from reference TRBV9 and TRBJ2-1, the complete variable domain reads DSGVTQTPKHLITATGQRVTLRCSPRSGDLSVYWYQQSLDQGLQFLIQYYNGEERAKGNILERFSAQQFPDLHSELNLSSLELGDSALYFCASSLAGGRNEQFFGPGTRLTVL.

The chain carries TRBV7-9 and TRBJ2-7, with D possibly being TRBD2 (6 bases). Trimming cost V 6 bases and J 4 bases, with 13 bases left between them. This CDR3 region has 13 residues. CDR1 is SEHNR, CDR2 FQNEAQ, per germline (reference sequence). The chain's CDR3 is CASSGGIAYEQYF. DNA for the CDR3: TGTGCCAGCAGTGGAGGGATAGCATACGAGCAGTACTTC.

V gene TRBV11-2 combines with J gene TRBJ2-3; D gene ambiguous. Germline V lookup: CDR1 SGHAT, CDR2 FQNNGV. The V and J ends lost 4 bases and 3 bases respectively, with 17 bases between them. The CDR3 totals 16 residues. The CDR3 loop is CASSSWTNSLTDTQYF. The CDR3 DNA reads TGTGCCAGCAGCTCATGGACCAACAGTCTAACAGATACGCAGTATTTT.

By share of the sample, this clone is medium-sized (0.01 to 0.1%). It is unclear where the CDR3 begins or ends on the DNA, so no DNA is shown, and the CDR3 is as TCRdb lists it. The J gene is TRBJ2-3, the V gene TRBV28; the D call in the table, TRBD1, was not verified against the DNA. The V gene's germline CDR1 is MDHEN and CDR2 SYDVKM. From its first to its last residue, the CDR3 has 14 amino acids. CDR3 in amino acids: CASSFLAGTDTQYF.

The DNA of the CDR3 is TGTGCCAGCAGGACGGTCGGGGAGCTGTTTTTT. This sequence encodes CASRTVGELFF. The chain carries TRBV6-5 and TRBJ2-2, with no clear D. Trimming removed 6 bases at V and 7 bases at J, with 6 bases between. The CDR3 runs 11 residues. Germline V gene sequence: CDR1 MNHEY, CDR2 SVGAGI.

This sequence joins TRBV19 and TRBJ2-5; 9 positions match TRBD1. The germline CDR1 and CDR2 sequences are LNHDA and SQIVND (reference sequence). The CDR3 covers 16 residues. V shed 3 bases, J shed 1 base, and the junction held 6 bases outside the gene matches. The CDR3 protein is CASSIGNRGPQETQYF. The CDR3, as DNA: TGTGCCAGTAGTATCGGAAACAGGGGGCCCCAAGAGACCCAGTACTTC. The full variable domain, completed using reference TRBV19 and TRBJ2-5, is DGGITQSPKYLFRKEGQNVTLSCEQNLNHDAMYWYRQDPGQGLRLIYYSQIVNDFQKGDIAEGYSVSREKKESFPLTVTSAQKNPTAFYLCASSIGNRGPQETQYFGPGTRLLVL.